This T cell receptor (beta chain) was recorded in a study of blood T cell repertoires in COVID-19. Per germline, CDR1 SNHLY and CDR2 FYNNEI. V lost 7 bases to trimming and J lost 3 bases, with 13 bases between them. The CDR3 runs 14 residues. Generated by immunoSEQ multiplex PCR, the TCRdb table keeps only in-frame clones and is missing some. Seen here are 260,000 or so clones, about four fifths observed once, and the top ten hold 7.5%. The source material was peripheral blood. V and J are TRBV2 and TRBJ1-5; tentative D call: TRBD1 (5 bases). This clonotype was obtained from a woman aged 80 or over with COVID-19, enrolled during active disease. CDR3 sequence: CASMIDSFNQPQHF. The CDR3 DNA reads TGTGCCAGCATGATCGACAGCTTCAATCAGCCCCAGCATTTT.